The clone carrying this T cell receptor beta chain has only a few counts. Its antigen is as yet unknown. TCRdb reprocessed the reads via MiXCR and lists one record per CDR3 protein. The table has 60,000 to 80,000 distinct CDR3 sequences, 20% to 25% seen once. The ends were cut back, 0 bases at V and 6 bases at J, with 12 bases in the middle. The CDR3 consists of 14 residues. Looked up from germline, CDR1 is LGHNA and CDR2 is YSLEER. This sample was included in a study of T cell repertoires in cytomegalovirus infection. Across the whole study: Signatures in public TCR beta sequences pointed to both CMV infection and matching HLA type.

This TCR came from a human donor in good health (CMV status not recorded). Some clones in this sample may be carry-over from other donors' samples. The chain uses TRBV4-3 and TRBJ2-7; D tentatively reads TRBD1 or TRBD2 (6 bases each). Sequencing was performed on CD8+ T cells from cultured PBMCs, taken from culture after CMV antigen stimulation. The CDR3 loop is CASSQEGGEGEQYF. The CDR3 DNA follows: TGCGCCAGCAGCCAAGAGGGGGGCGAGGGCGAGCAGTACTTC.